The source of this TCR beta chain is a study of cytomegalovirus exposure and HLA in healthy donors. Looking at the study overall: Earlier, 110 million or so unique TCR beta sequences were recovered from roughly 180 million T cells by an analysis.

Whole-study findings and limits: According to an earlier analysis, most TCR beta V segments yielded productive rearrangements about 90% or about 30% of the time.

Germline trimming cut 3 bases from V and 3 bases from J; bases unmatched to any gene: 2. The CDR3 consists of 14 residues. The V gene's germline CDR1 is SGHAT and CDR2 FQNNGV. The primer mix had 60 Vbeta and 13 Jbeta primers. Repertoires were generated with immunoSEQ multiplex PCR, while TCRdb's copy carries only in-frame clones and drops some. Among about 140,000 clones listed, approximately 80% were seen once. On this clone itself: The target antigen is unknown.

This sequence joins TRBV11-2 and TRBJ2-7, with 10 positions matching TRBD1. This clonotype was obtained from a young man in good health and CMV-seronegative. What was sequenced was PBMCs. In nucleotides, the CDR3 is TGTGCCAGCAGCTTCGGGACAGGGGACTACGAGCAGTACTTC. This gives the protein CASSFGTGDYEQYF.